This T cell receptor beta chain was recovered during a study of blood T cell repertoires in COVID-19. Study-level information: The United States, Italy and Spain were the sources of the acute and convalescent COVID-19 samples. Sample material is recorded as cDNA or gDNA derived from T cells, B-cell-depleted T cells, or PBMCs.

Original processing notes: Estimation of nucleated cell counts was performed using reference gene primer amplification. Some clones are missing from TCRdb's copy, which holds only in-frame ones; the method was immunoSEQ multiplex PCR. Clonal size and the V and J genes are those of that table, whereas D and trimming came from the DNA. Of tens of thousands of clones detected, around nine tenths appear once; the ten largest clones hold more than 4.5%. The table lists this clone with a few counts. Trimming removed 0 bases at V and 5 bases at J, with 3 bases between. The CDR3 consists of 12 residues. Germline CDR1 SGHRS, CDR2 YFSETQ.

The source is a man in his sixties with acute or convalescent COVID-19. The sequenced sample consisted of peripheral blood. The chain combines TRBV5-1 with TRBJ2-1; D is unclear. The CDR3 protein is CASSLANNEQFF. The CDR3 bases are TGCGCCAGCAGCTTGGCCAACAATGAGCAGTTCTTC.